This T cell receptor beta chain came from a study of beta chain features in type 1 diabetes. The CDR3 length is 13 residues. Trimming removed 3 bases at V and 5 bases at J, with 12 bases between. The germline V gene encodes CDR1 SGHRS and CDR2 YFSETQ. This clone appeared a few times. The entirety of the isolated RNA underwent reverse transcription, so expressed TCRB transcripts were sequenced. It was found that naive, central memory and regulatory T cell samples averaged roughly 3.5 million reads. Some clones are missing from TCRdb's copy, which holds only in-frame ones; the method was immunoSEQ multiplex PCR. The sample records 900,000 or so clones, roughly 16% being singletons.

This TCR was recovered from a woman aged 18-30 years in good health. The V and J genes are TRBV5-1 and TRBJ2-7; TRBD2 might be the D (5 bases). Sequenced material: naive CD4+ T cells from blood. The CDR3 coding sequence is TGCGCCAGCAGCTCGGAGTTCGGGAACGAGCAGTACTTC. This codes for CASSSEFGNEQYF.